A single sample gave rise to the 8 T cell receptor beta chains below, sequenced in a study of T cell clonality in common variable immunodeficiency. General study findings and limits: Reportedly, TCR beta sequences from common variable immunodeficiency showed fewer deletions and N-nucleotide insertions.

These receptors have no known antigen. Here immunoSEQ multiplex PCR was the method, and the copy in TCRdb shows in-frame clones only, minus some. This table holds some 34,000 clones with no singletons; the top ten claim around 6.4%. Material for sequencing was peripheral blood mononuclear cells. The source of these receptors is a human donor with common variable immunodeficiency.

Ten or more counts support this clone. The observed sequence ends 3 residues before the CDR3 terminus, with the missing tail filled in from the germline J gene. The gene calls are TRBV2 and TRBJ2-1, with 9 bases identical to TRBD1. J gave up 0 bases and V 4 bases, and 1 base lay outside the gene matches. Looked up from germline, CDR1 is SNHLY and CDR2 is FYNNEI. This CDR3 comprises 15 residues. Incomplete CDR3 DNA: TGTGCCAGCAGTGGGGACAGGGCCTCCTACAATGAG. Its translation: CASSGDRASYNE. The whole CDR3 reads CASSGDRASYNEQFF.

Note on this clone: Coverage ceases 3 residues before the CDR3 finishes, and the germline J gene fills in the end. J is TRBJ2-3 and V is TRBV19, with 7 bases matching TRBD2. Per germline, CDR1 LNHDA and CDR2 SQIVND (reference sequence). With V trimmed by 9 bases and J by 5 bases, 8 bases remained unmatched. This CDR3 region has 13 residues. The CDR3: CASRLGGVDTQYF. CDR3 bases read: TGTGCCAGCCGCTTGGGGGGGGTAGATACG.

This clone showed up just a few times. The CDR3 extends 3 residues past the end of the read, so its final part is completed from the germline J gene. The chain links TRBV6-2 or TRBV6-3 to TRBJ2-3, with D maybe TRBD2 (5 bases). V dropped 6 bases and J dropped 5 bases, with 9 bases sitting between them. Germline V gene lookup returns CDR1 MNHEY and CDR2 SVGEGT. The CDR3 has 12 amino acids. The part of the CDR3 DNA that was read is TGTGCCAGCAGCCTCACTAGAGATACG. This translates into CASSLTRDT. The complete CDR3 reads CASSLTRDTQYF.

As regards this clone: The read ends 3 residues early relative to the CDR3; the germline J gene fills the gap. The rearrangement links TRBV2 to TRBJ2-3, with 11 bases fitting TRBD1. The CDR3 is made up of 15 amino acids. CDR1 is SNHLY, CDR2 FYNNEI, per germline. With V trimmed by 6 bases and J by 0 bases, 2 bases remained unmatched. CDR3 in amino acids: CASSRDRGSTDTQYF. The part of the CDR3 DNA that was read is TGTGCCAGCAGCCGGGACAGGGGGAGCACAGATACG. The full variable domain, rest sourced from reference TRBV2 and TRBJ2-3, is EPEVTQTPSHQVTQMGQEVILRCVPISNHLYFYWYRQILGQKVEFLVSFYNNEISEKSEIFDDQFSVERPDGSNFTLKIRSTKLEDSAMYFCASSRDRGSTDTQYFGPGTRLTVL.

There are a few counts of this clone. Read sequence stops 3 residues before the CDR3 end, and the germline J gene provides the missing end. The chain combines TRBV18 with TRBJ1-4; 9 nucleotides line up with TRBD1. CDR1 is KGHSH, CDR2 LQKENI, per germline. J lost 4 bases, V lost 4 bases, and 4 bases had no gene match. The CDR3 is made up of 15 amino acids. CDR3: CASSLPGQGNEKLFF. CDR3 DNA (partial): TGTGCCAGCTCACTTCCGGGACAGGGTAATGAAAAA.

This clone was observed many times. Coverage ceases 3 residues before the CDR3 finishes, and the germline J gene fills in the end. The gene calls are TRBV7-3 and TRBJ2-5; 7 bases map to TRBD2. This CDR3 spans 15 amino acids. Germline-derived CDR1 and CDR2 are SGHTA and FQGTGA. Trimming cost V 3 bases and J 4 bases; bases outside gene matches: 8. The CDR3 protein is CASSLSPVAGETQYF. CDR3 bases read: TGTGCCAGCAGCTTGAGTCCCGTAGCGGGAGAGACC.

This clone was counted ten times or more. The CDR3 is cut off 3 residues early in the read; its end comes from the germline J gene. The rearrangement links TRBV7-2 to TRBJ2-5; 11 bases map to TRBD1. Germline loops: CDR1 SGHTA, CDR2 FQGNSA. V gave up 3 bases and J gave up 5 bases; unmatched junction bases: 2. The CDR3 is 14 amino acids. The sequenced CDR3 bases are TGTGCCAGCAGCTTGGACAGGGGGCCGGAGACC. Translation gives CASSLDRGPET. The entire CDR3 is CASSLDRGPETQYF.

Comment on this clone: From the germline J gene comes the end of the CDR3, since the read stops 3 residues before it. The J gene is TRBJ1-1, the V gene TRBV7-9; 11 bases agree with TRBD1. CDR1 and CDR2 from the germline V gene are SEHNR and FQNEAQ (reference sequence). This CDR3 is built from 14 residues. The part of the CDR3 DNA that was read is TGTGCCAGCAGCCAAGGACAGGGGGCGCTCGGG. This codes for CASSQGQGALG. The full-length CDR3 reads as CASSQGQGALGAFF.